Below are 6 T cell receptor beta chains sequenced from a single sample in a study of blood T cell repertoires in COVID-19. Some clones are missing from TCRdb's copy, which holds only in-frame ones; the method was immunoSEQ multiplex PCR. The sample contains about 220,000 clones, roughly 80% of which appear only once. Specimen: peripheral blood. These receptor sequences come from a woman in her fifties or sixties who had recovered from COVID-19.

In DNA form, the CDR3 reads TGTGCCAGCAGCGCAAGGACAGGGCGCGCCGAGCAGTACTTC. Translated: CASSARTGRAEQYF. This chain links TRBV21-1 with TRBJ2-7; TRBD1, the table's D call, lacks a check against the DNA. TRBV21-1 is a known pseudogene. This CDR3 is built from 14 residues.

The chain couples TRBV4-1 to TRBJ2-1; the match to TRBD1 covers 8 bases. With 1 base clipped from V and 8 bases from J, the junction kept 10 bases outside the gene matches. Germline V gives CDR1 MGHRA, CDR2 YSYEKL. This CDR3 contains 16 residues. The CDR3 reads CASSQGGRGRYDEQFF. DNA for the CDR3: TGCGCCAGCAGCCAAGGTGGCAGGGGGCGATATGATGAGCAGTTCTTC.

The rearrangement uses TRBV14 and TRBJ1-5, with 10 bases that match TRBD1. From germline, CDR1 is SGHDN and CDR2 FVKESK. This CDR3 comprises 14 residues. The V segment lost 4 bases and the J segment 4 bases; nucleotides outside the gene matches: 1. The CDR3 bases are TGTGCCAGCAGCCGGACAGGGGGAAATCAGCCCCAGCATTTT. Encoded protein: CASSRTGGNQPQHF.

The chain has TRBV11-2 and TRBJ2-7, with D possibly TRBD2 on 6 matching bases. The CDR3 contains 17 residues. V was pared by 4 bases and J by 0 bases, with 19 bases between. Germline V lookup: CDR1 SGHAT, CDR2 FQNNGV. DNA for the CDR3: TGTGCCAGCAGCTCCATTAGACTAGAAGTGTACTCCTACGAGCAGTACTTC. This gives the protein CASSSIRLEVYSYEQYF.

This chain joins TRBV5-1 and TRBJ2-4, with 12 bases fitting TRBD2. Germline values: CDR1 SGHRS, CDR2 YFSETQ. With V trimmed by 4 bases and J by 1 base, 18 bases remained unmatched. The CDR3 runs to 21 residues. CDR3 in amino acids: CASSPSPTSGGPPGAKNIQYF. CDR3 sequence (DNA): TGCGCCAGCAGCCCCTCCCCAACTAGCGGGGGGCCCCCCGGTGCCAAAAACATTCAGTACTTC.

The chain is built from TRBV3-1 (or the pseudogene TRBV3-2) and TRBJ2-5; TRBD2 aligns across 11 bases. There are 16 residues in the CDR3. V shed 0 bases and J 5 bases; nucleotides not matched to a gene: 5. In germline, CDR1 is LGHDT, CDR2 YNNKEL (reference sequence). CDR3 protein: CASSQDSGGARETQYF. The CDR3 nucleotides are TGTGCCAGCAGCCAAGATAGCGGGGGGGCCCGCGAGACCCAGTACTTC.